This T cell receptor beta chain emerged from a study of blood T cell repertoires in COVID-19. The CDR3 has 13 amino acids. V lost 2 bases and J lost 8, with 12 bases in between. In germline, CDR1 is SGHAT, CDR2 FQDESV (reference sequence). The data were produced by immunoSEQ multiplex PCR, yet TCRdb's version contains in-frame clones alone and is incomplete. The sample records fewer than 250,000 clones, about four fifths being singletons. The genes are TRBV11-1 and TRBJ1-2; a possible D gene is TRBD1 (5 bases). This clonotype was obtained from a middle-aged woman with acute or convalescent COVID-19. What was sequenced was peripheral blood. CDR3: CASSLNSGDGYTF. CDR3 bases: TGTGCCAGCAGCTTAAATAGCGGGGACGGCTACACCTTC.